The T cell receptor (beta chain) described here comes from a study of T cell responses to AZD1222 COVID-19 vaccine. The wider study: Pooling of second doses given at about 4 or about 12 weeks was done. Findings of the study overall: Samples come after the peak T cell response, not at day 14.

With respect to this clone: Antigen specificity is unknown.

Libraries were prepared by immunoSEQ multiplex PCR; TCRdb keeps only in-frame clonotypes and omits some of them. The repertoire holds about 97,000 clones, with about 88% as singletons. The CDR3 runs 11 residues. Germline CDR1 and CDR2: MNHEY and SVGEGT. Trimming pared 5 bases from V and 10 bases from J, leaving 11 bases between. The sequence derives from an adult in good health. Sequenced here: peripheral blood, sampled on day 0 of AZD1222 vaccination. V usage is TRBV6-2 or TRBV6-3 and J usage is TRBJ1-1; tentatively, D is TRBD1 (5 bases). The CDR3 coding sequence is TGTGCCAGCAGTCTCAGGGACTCAGCTTTCTTT. It specifies CASSLRDSAFF.